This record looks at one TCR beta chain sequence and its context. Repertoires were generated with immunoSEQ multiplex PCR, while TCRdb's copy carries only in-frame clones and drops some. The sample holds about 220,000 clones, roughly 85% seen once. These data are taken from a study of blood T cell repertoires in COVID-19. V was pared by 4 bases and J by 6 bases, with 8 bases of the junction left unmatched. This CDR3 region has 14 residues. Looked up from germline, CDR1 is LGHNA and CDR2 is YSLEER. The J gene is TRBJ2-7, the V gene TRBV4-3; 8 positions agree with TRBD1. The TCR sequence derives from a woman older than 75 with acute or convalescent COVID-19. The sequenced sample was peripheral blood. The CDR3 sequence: CASSPTDRGGEQYF. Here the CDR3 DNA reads TGCGCCAGCAGCCCAACAGACAGGGGAGGCGAGCAGTACTTC.